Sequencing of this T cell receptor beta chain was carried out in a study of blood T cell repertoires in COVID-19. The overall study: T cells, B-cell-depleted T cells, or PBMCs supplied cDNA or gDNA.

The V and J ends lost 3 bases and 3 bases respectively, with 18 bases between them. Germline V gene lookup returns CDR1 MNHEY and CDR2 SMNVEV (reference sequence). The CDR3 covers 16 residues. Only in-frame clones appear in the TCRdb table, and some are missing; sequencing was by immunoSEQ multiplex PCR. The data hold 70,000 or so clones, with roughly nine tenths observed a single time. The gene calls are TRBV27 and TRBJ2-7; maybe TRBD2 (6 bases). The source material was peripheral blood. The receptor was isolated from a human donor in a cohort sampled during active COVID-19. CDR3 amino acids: CASSFTPRDLVYEQYF. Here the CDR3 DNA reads TGTGCCAGCAGTTTCACCCCCCGGGACTTAGTCTACGAGCAGTACTTC.